This T cell receptor (beta chain) derives from a study of regulatory T cells in long-lasting Graves disease. Study-wide results and caveats: Persistent disease samples used TRBV28, TRBJ1-2 and TRBJ2-5 preferentially. Relative to new patients (roughly 950), persistent patients exhibited greater sharing of public clonotypes (around 2,700).

In this sample, this clonotype turned up many times. Its specificity is not known. This sample's time point: persistent/refractory GD, antithyroid drugs over 5 years with positive TRAb. Scientists built the TCR library using RNA that was extracted from PBMCs. Germline V lookup: CDR1 SGHTA, CDR2 FQGNSA. Trimming stripped 3 bases from V and 3 bases from J, with 9 bases between. The CDR3 is 13 amino acids. Researchers made TCR beta libraries by using iRepertoire HTBI primers and running Arm-PCR on CDR3 regions. TCRdb redid the calling of the multiplex PCR reads with MiXCR, one entry per CDR3 protein. The sample has a few hundred thousand distinct CDR3 sequences; approximately 23% are singletons.

The receptor was derived from a middle-aged woman with Graves disease. This chain links TRBV7-2 with TRBJ2-7; D gene ambiguous. Sample: peripheral blood mononuclear cells (PBMCs), taken when the disease was refractory, from a patient treated with antithyroid drugs. CDR3 amino acids: CASSFRLYYEQYF. CDR3 nucleotides: TGTGCCAGCAGCTTCCGGCTTTACTACGAGCAGTACTTC.